This is a list of T cell receptor beta chains from one sample in a study of shared clonotypes between healthy human individuals. Generated by immunoSEQ multiplex PCR, the TCRdb table keeps only in-frame clones and is missing some. The sample contains roughly 2.1 million clones, 85% to 95% of which appear only once. The specimen was naive CD8+ T cells from PBMCs. The receptors here all came from a man aged 18 to 30 in good health. Some clones in this sample may be carry-over from other donors' samples. Both conserved end residues are part of each CDR3. D genes are given only for firm matches. Size tells how often a clone was seen (once, few, many) or the class of an expanded clone, and some rows leave it out.

CDR3 DNA: TGTGCCCGGATAGGGCCCTATGGCTACACCTTC; CDR3 protein: CARIGPYGYTF; V gene: TRBV27; clone size: .; J gene: TRBJ1-2; D gene: .
CDR3 DNA: TGTGCCAGCAGTGTGAGGGGGGATGGCTACACCTTC; CDR3 protein: CASSVRGDGYTF; V gene: TRBV6-1; clone size: .; J gene: TRBJ1-2; D gene: .
CDR3 DNA: TGTGCCAGCAGTCCCTTCGGGGAGCAGTACTTC; CDR3 protein: CASSPFGEQYF; V gene: TRBV27; clone size: .; J gene: TRBJ2-7; D gene: .
CDR3 DNA: TGTGCCAGCGGATCCCGTGGGAACCTCTTTTACGAGCAGTACTTC; CDR3 protein: CASGSRGNLFYEQYF; V gene: TRBV27; clone size: .; J gene: TRBJ2-7; D gene: .
CDR3 DNA: TGTGCCAGCAGACGGGCGGGTTCTTACGAGCAGTACTTC; CDR3 protein: CASRRAGSYEQYF; V gene: TRBV27; clone size: .; J gene: TRBJ2-7; D gene: .
CDR3 DNA: TGTGCCAGCAGACGAGACAGAAATCCCAATCAGCCCCAGCATTTT; CDR3 protein: CASRRDRNPNQPQHF; V gene: TRBV28; clone size: .; J gene: TRBJ1-5; D gene: .
CDR3 DNA: TGTGCCAGCAGCGCACAGGGCTACTCCTACGAGCAGTACTTC; CDR3 protein: CASSAQGYSYEQYF; V gene: TRBV7-9; clone size: .; J gene: TRBJ2-7; D gene: .
CDR3 DNA: TGTGCCAGTAGTATAGATAGAAGTACAAGCGGGGAGCTGTTTTTT; CDR3 protein: CASSIDRSTSGELFF; V gene: TRBV19; clone size: once; J gene: TRBJ2-2; D gene: .
CDR3 DNA: TGTGCCAGCAGCTCCCGACAGGGGGGAGCCAAAAACATTCAGTACTTC; CDR3 protein: CASSSRQGGAKNIQYF; V gene: TRBV13; clone size: .; J gene: TRBJ2-4; D gene: TRBD1
CDR3 DNA: TGTGCCAGCAGCTTACAGGGGGTTCGGCACGAGCAGTACTTC; CDR3 protein: CASSLQGVRHEQYF; V gene: TRBV5-6; clone size: .; J gene: TRBJ2-7; D gene: TRBD1
CDR3 DNA: TGTGCCAGCAGCTCGATGGGGCTAGCCTACGAGCAGTACTTC; CDR3 protein: CASSSMGLAYEQYF; V gene: TRBV7-6; clone size: once; J gene: TRBJ2-7; D gene: .
CDR3 DNA: TGTGCCAGCAGCGCCGGGACTAGCGGGATAGGTGACAATGAGCAGTTCTTC; CDR3 protein: CASSAGTSGIGDNEQFF; V gene: TRBV9; clone size: .; J gene: TRBJ2-1; D gene: TRBD2
CDR3 DNA: TGTGCCAGCAGCTTGGGAGGGGAGGTTCGCACAGATACGCAGTATTTT; CDR3 protein: CASSLGGEVRTDTQYF; V gene: TRBV7-9; clone size: once; J gene: TRBJ2-3; D gene: TRBD2
CDR3 DNA: TGTGCCAGCAGTTTATCTCACGGGACGACTGAGCAGTTCTTC; CDR3 protein: CASSLSHGTTEQFF; V gene: TRBV28; clone size: .; J gene: TRBJ2-1; D gene: .
CDR3 DNA: TGCGCCAGCAGCCAAGATAGACTAGCGGGAGTCTACGAGCAGTACTTC; CDR3 protein: CASSQDRLAGVYEQYF; V gene: TRBV4-1; clone size: .; J gene: TRBJ2-7; D gene: TRBD2
CDR3 DNA: TGTGCCAGCAGCTTGGAACAGGGTTTAGGCTCCTACAATGAGCAGTTCTTC; CDR3 protein: CASSLEQGLGSYNEQFF; V gene: TRBV5-6; clone size: .; J gene: TRBJ2-1; D gene: .
CDR3 DNA: TGTGCCAGCAGACCCTGGGGGGGGCACTATGGCTACACCTTC; CDR3 protein: CASRPWGGHYGYTF; V gene: TRBV28; clone size: .; J gene: TRBJ1-2; D gene: .
CDR3 DNA: TGTGCCAGCAGCTCTGGGACCGTCGCTGAAGCTTTCTTT; CDR3 protein: CASSSGTVAEAFF; V gene: TRBV5-6; clone size: .; J gene: TRBJ1-1; D gene: .
CDR3 DNA: TGTGCCAGCAGCTTAGGACTAGCAGGAGGGTACGAGCAGTACTTC; CDR3 protein: CASSLGLAGGYEQYF; V gene: TRBV7-8; clone size: .; J gene: TRBJ2-7; D gene: TRBD2
CDR3 DNA: TGTGCCAGCAGGCAAGGGACAGCCTTCTACGAGCAGTACTTC; CDR3 protein: CASRQGTAFYEQYF; V gene: TRBV28; clone size: few; J gene: TRBJ2-7; D gene: TRBD1
CDR3 DNA: TGTGCCAGTAGTATGGGTTTGGGGGGCGCATTTGGCACCCAGTACTTC; CDR3 protein: CASSMGLGGAFGTQYF; V gene: TRBV19; clone size: .; J gene: TRBJ2-5; D gene: .
CDR3 DNA: TGTGCCAGCACCTCAGGGTGGACAGATACGCAGTATTTT; CDR3 protein: CASTSGWTDTQYF; V gene: TRBV6-5; clone size: once; J gene: TRBJ2-3; D gene: .
CDR3 DNA: TGTGCCAGCAGCTCCCGGGACAGTCGAAACGAGCAGTACTTC; CDR3 protein: CASSSRDSRNEQYF; V gene: TRBV7-9; clone size: .; J gene: TRBJ2-7; D gene: TRBD1
CDR3 DNA: TGTGCCTGGAGTGTATGGGGAGGGAGAGAGCAGTACTTC; CDR3 protein: CAWSVWGGREQYF; V gene: TRBV30; clone size: .; J gene: TRBJ2-7; D gene: TRBD2
CDR3 DNA: TGCGCCAGCTGCCTACTACTAGCGAAGACAGATACGCAGTATTTT; CDR3 protein: CASCLLLAKTDTQYF; V gene: TRBV5-1; clone size: .; J gene: TRBJ2-3; D gene: TRBD2
CDR3 DNA: TGTGCCTGGAGAGATAGGGGCCCATATGTCCCTGGCTACACCTTC; CDR3 protein: CAWRDRGPYVPGYTF; V gene: TRBV30; clone size: .; J gene: TRBJ1-2; D gene: .
CDR3 DNA: TGTGCCAGCAGTTTTAGGACTAGCGGGAGCGAGCAGTACTTC; CDR3 protein: CASSFRTSGSEQYF; V gene: TRBV27; clone size: .; J gene: TRBJ2-7; D gene: TRBD2
CDR3 DNA: TGTGCCAGCAGCCCCCGGAGGGCCTACGAGCAGTACTTC; CDR3 protein: CASSPRRAYEQYF; V gene: TRBV14; clone size: .; J gene: TRBJ2-7; D gene: .